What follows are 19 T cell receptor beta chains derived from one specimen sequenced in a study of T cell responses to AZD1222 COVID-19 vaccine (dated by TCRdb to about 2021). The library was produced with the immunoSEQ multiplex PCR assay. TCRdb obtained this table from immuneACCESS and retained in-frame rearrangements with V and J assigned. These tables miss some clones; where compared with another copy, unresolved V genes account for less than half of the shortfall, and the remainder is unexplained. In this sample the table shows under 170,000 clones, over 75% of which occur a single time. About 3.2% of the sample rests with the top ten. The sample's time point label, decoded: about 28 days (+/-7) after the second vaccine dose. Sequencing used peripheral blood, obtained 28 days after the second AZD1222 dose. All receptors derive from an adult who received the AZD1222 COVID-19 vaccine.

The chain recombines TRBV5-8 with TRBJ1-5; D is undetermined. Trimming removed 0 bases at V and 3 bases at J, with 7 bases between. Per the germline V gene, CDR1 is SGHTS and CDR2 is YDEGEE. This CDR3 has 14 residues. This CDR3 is CASSLVQLNQPQHF. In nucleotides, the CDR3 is TGTGCCAGCAGCTTGGTACAGCTCAATCAGCCCCAGCATTTT.

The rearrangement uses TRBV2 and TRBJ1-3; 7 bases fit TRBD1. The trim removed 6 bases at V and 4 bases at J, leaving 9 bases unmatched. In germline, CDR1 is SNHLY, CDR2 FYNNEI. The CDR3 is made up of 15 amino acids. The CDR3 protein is CASSDRGQSGNTIYF. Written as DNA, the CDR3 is TGTGCCAGCAGCGACCGGGGACAGTCCGGAAACACCATATATTTT.

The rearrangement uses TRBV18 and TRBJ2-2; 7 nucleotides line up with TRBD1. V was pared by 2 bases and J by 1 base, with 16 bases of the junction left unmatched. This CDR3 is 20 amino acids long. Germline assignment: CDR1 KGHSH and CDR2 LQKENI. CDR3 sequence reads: CASSPVKGKRGGQNTGELFF. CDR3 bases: TGTGCCAGCTCACCAGTAAAAGGAAAAAGAGGGGGCCAGAACACCGGGGAGCTGTTTTTT.

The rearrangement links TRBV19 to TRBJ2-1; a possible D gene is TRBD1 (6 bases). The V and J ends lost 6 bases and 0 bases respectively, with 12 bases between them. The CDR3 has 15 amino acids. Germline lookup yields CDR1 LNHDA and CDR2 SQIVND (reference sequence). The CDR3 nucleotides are TGTGCCAGTAGACATGACAGGAGCTCCTACAATGAGCAGTTCTTC. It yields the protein CASRHDRSSYNEQFF.

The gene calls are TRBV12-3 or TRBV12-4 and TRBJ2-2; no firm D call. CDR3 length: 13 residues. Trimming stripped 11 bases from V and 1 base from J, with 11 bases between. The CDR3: CAFRRWNTGELFF. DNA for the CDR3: TGTGCCTTCCGGAGATGGAACACCGGGGAGCTGTTTTTT.

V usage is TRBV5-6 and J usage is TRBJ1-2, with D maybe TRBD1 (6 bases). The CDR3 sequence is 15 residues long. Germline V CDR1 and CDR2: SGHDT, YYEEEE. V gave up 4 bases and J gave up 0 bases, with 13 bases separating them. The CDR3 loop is CASSTGDIANYGYTF. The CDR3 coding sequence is TGTGCCAGCAGCACCGGGGACATAGCTAACTATGGCTACACCTTC.

The CDR3 is CASRGTGGKAFF. The CDR3 DNA sequence: TGTGCCAGCAGGGGGACAGGGGGAAAAGCTTTCTTT. The genes are TRBV12-3 or TRBV12-4 and TRBJ1-1, with 11 bases fitting TRBD1. CDR3 length: 12 residues. V lost 6 bases, J lost 9 bases, and 3 bases stayed unmatched.

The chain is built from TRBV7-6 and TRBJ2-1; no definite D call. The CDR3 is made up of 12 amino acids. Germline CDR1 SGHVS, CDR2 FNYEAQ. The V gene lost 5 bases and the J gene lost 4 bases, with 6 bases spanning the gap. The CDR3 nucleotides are TGTGCCAGCAGCCAAAAGTACAATGAGCAGTTCTTC. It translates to CASSQKYNEQFF.

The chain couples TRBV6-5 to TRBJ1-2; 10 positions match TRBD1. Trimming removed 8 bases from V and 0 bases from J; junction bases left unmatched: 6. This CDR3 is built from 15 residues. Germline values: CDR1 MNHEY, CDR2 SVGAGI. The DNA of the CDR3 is TGTGCCAGCCGGGACAGGGGAACCCCTAACTATGGCTACACCTTC. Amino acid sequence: CASRDRGTPNYGYTF.

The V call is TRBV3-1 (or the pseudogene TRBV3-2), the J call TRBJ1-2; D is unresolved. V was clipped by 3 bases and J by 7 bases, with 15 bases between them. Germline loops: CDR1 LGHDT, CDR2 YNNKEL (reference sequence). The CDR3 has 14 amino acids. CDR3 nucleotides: TGTGCCAGCAGCCAGGCCGTTTTCCCAGGTGGCTACACCTTC. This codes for CASSQAVFPGGYTF.

The CDR3 reads CASSIAGLNTEAFF. The CDR3 bases are TGTGCCAGTAGTATAGCAGGTTTGAACACTGAAGCTTTCTTT. This chain joins TRBV19 and TRBJ1-1; D unclear. The CDR3 length is 14 residues. Trimming took 1 base from V and 0 from J, leaving 6 bases between them. Germline CDR1 and CDR2: LNHDA and SQIVND (reference sequence).

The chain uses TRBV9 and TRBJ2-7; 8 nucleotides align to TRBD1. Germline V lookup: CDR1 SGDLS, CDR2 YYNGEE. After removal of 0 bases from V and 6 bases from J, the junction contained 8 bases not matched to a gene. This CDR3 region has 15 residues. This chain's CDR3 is CASSVGGQGITEQYF. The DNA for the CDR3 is TGTGCCAGCAGCGTAGGAGGACAGGGTATAACCGAGCAGTACTTC.

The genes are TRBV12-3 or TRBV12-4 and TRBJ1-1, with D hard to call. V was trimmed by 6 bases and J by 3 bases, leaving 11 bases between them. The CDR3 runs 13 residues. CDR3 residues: CASRREIHTEAFF. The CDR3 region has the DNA TGTGCCAGCAGGCGGGAGATTCACACTGAAGCTTTCTTT.

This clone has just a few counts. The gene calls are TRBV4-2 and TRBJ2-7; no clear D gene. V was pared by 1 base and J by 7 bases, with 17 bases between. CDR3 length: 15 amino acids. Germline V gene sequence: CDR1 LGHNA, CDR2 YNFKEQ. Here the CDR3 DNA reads TGTGCCAGCAGCCAAGGGTCTCGCAAGTCGTGGGAGCAGTACTTC. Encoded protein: CASSQGSRKSWEQYF.

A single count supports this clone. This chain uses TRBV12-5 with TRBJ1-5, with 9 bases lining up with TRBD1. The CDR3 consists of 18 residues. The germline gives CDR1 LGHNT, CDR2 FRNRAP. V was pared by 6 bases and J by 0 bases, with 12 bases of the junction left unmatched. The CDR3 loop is CASGGGTGWRNSNQPQHF. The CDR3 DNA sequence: TGTGCTAGTGGGGGTGGGACAGGGTGGAGGAATAGCAATCAGCCCCAGCATTTT.

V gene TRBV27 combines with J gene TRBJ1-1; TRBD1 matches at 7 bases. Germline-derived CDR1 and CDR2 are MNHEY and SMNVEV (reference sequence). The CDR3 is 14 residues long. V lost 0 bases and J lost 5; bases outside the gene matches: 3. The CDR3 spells CASSLSTGETEAFF. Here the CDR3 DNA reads TGTGCCAGCAGTTTATCTACAGGGGAGACTGAAGCTTTCTTT.

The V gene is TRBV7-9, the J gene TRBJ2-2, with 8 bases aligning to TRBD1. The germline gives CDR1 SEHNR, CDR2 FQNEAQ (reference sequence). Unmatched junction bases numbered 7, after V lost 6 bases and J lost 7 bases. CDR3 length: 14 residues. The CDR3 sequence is CASRWTGSGGELFF. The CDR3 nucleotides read TGTGCCAGCAGGTGGACAGGGTCGGGCGGGGAGCTGTTTTTT.

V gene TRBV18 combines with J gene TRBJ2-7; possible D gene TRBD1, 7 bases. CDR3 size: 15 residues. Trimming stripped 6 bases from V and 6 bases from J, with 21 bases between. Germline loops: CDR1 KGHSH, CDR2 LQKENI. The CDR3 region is CASSPGETGFGEQYF. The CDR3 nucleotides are TGTGCCAGCTCCCCGGGGGAGACAGGGTTCGGCGAGCAGTACTTC.

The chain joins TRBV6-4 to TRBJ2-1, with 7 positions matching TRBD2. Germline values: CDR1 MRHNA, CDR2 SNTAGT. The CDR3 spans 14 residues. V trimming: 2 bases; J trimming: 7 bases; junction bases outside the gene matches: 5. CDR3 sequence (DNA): TGTGCCAGCAGTGACGTGGGAGGGCCGAATGAGCAGTTCTTC. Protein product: CASSDVGGPNEQFF.